These T cell receptor beta chains were read from a single sample in a study of blood T cell repertoires in COVID-19. Profiled with immunoSEQ multiplex PCR; TCRdb holds only in-frame clones, not every one. The repertoire holds around 500,000 clones, 70% to 90% seen once, with approximately 2.9% in the top ten. Sequenced sample: peripheral blood. Receptor source: a human donor in a cohort sampled during active COVID-19. Each CDR3 is given with its conserved first and last residue. D genes are given only for firm matches. Rows may omit the clone size; those that give it use once, few, many or a size class.

D: TRBD1; J: TRBJ1-2; size: -; V: TRBV19; CDR3: CASTRDRGNGYTF; DNA: TGTGCCAGCACCCGGGACAGGGGAAATGGCTACACCTTC
D: TRBD1; J: TRBJ1-2; size: -; V: TRBV6-4; CDR3: CASRGQGETNYGYTF; DNA: TGTGCCAGCAGGGGACAGGGGGAAACAAACTATGGCTACACCTTC
D: -; J: TRBJ2-7; size: -; V: TRBV9; CDR3: CASSVEGAPVEQYF; DNA: TGTGCCAGCAGCGTAGAAGGGGCCCCCGTCGAACAGTACTTC
D: TRBD1; J: TRBJ2-7; size: -; V: TRBV7-9; CDR3: CASTGGRVPYEQYF; DNA: TGTGCCAGCACAGGGGGCAGGGTACCCTACGAGCAGTACTTC
D: -; J: TRBJ2-2; size: -; V: TRBV9; CDR3: CASRRTRSRTGELFF; DNA: TGTGCCAGCAGGAGAACGAGGAGTCGCACCGGGGAGCTGTTTTTT
D: TRBD2; J: TRBJ2-3; size: -; V: TRBV20-1; CDR3: CSASPFRREILDTQYF; DNA: TGCAGTGCTAGTCCCTTTAGGCGGGAGATTCTGGATACGCAGTATTTT
D: TRBD1; J: TRBJ2-5; size: -; V: TRBV12-5; CDR3: CASGLYRGRQETQYF; DNA: TGTGCTAGTGGTTTGTACAGGGGACGCCAAGAGACCCAGTACTTC
D: -; J: TRBJ1-1; size: -; V: TRBV18; CDR3: CASSPAGAGGSTEAFF; DNA: TGTGCCAGCTCACCAGCGGGGGCTGGGGGGAGTACTGAAGCTTTCTTT
D: TRBD2; J: TRBJ2-1; size: -; V: TRBV14; CDR3: CASSHGGLAGAVGEQFF; DNA: TGTGCCAGCAGCCATGGGGGACTAGCGGGAGCGGTCGGGGAGCAGTTCTTC
D: -; J: TRBJ1-4; size: few; V: TRBV9; CDR3: CASSVTGGVEKLFF; DNA: TGTGCCAGCAGCGTCACGGGGGGCGTCGAAAAACTGTTTTTT
D: TRBD2; J: TRBJ2-1; size: -; V: TRBV5-1; CDR3: CASSLEGGSSYNEQFF; DNA: TGCGCCAGCAGCTTGGAGGGCGGGAGCTCCTACAATGAGCAGTTCTTC
D: -; J: TRBJ2-5; size: -; V: TRBV11-3; CDR3: CASSFTGQETQYF; DNA: TGTGCCAGCAGCTTCACGGGGCAAGAGACCCAGTACTTC
D: TRBD1; J: TRBJ2-7; size: -; V: TRBV10-1; CDR3: CASFTVGDRLTYEQYF; DNA: TGCGCCAGCTTTACGGTCGGGGACAGGTTAACCTACGAGCAGTACTTC
D: TRBD1; J: TRBJ2-1; size: -; V: TRBV28; CDR3: CASSELPGTGKGQFF; DNA: TGTGCCAGCAGTGAACTTCCCGGGACAGGGAAGGGGCAGTTCTTC
D: TRBD1; J: TRBJ2-7; size: -; V: TRBV5-1; CDR3: CASSLGFPGQGSYEQYF; DNA: TGCGCCAGCAGCTTGGGGTTCCCGGGACAGGGCTCCTACGAGCAGTACTTC
D: TRBD1; J: TRBJ1-2; size: few; V: TRBV5-4; CDR3: CASSLAVTGDGYTF; DNA: TGTGCCAGCAGCTTGGCCGTGACAGGGGATGGCTACACCTTC
D: TRBD1; J: TRBJ2-2; size: -; V: TRBV12-5; CDR3: CASGLQGTVGTGELFF; DNA: TGTGCTAGTGGTCTGCAAGGGACAGTAGGGACCGGGGAGCTGTTTTTT
D: -; J: TRBJ2-7; size: -; V: TRBV4-1; CDR3: CASSPTSGSPYEQYF; DNA: TGCGCCAGCAGCCCCACCAGCGGGTCCCCCTACGAGCAGTACTTC
D: TRBD2; J: TRBJ2-5; size: -; V: TRBV4-1; CDR3: CASSQLAGGAETQYF; DNA: TGCGCCAGCAGCCAGCTAGCGGGAGGAGCAGAGACCCAGTACTTC
D: -; J: TRBJ2-1; size: -; V: TRBV7-3; CDR3: CASSHDASDNNEQFF; DNA: TGTGCCAGCAGCCACGACGCTAGCGACAACAATGAGCAGTTCTTC
D: TRBD2; J: TRBJ2-2; size: -; V: TRBV4-3; CDR3: CASSQVAGGGTGELFF; DNA: TGCGCCAGCAGCCAAGTAGCGGGAGGGGGGACCGGGGAGCTGTTTTTT
D: TRBD1; J: TRBJ1-2; size: -; V: TRBV2; CDR3: CASRVLTGPDGYTF; DNA: TGTGCCAGCAGAGTGCTGACAGGGCCGGATGGCTACACCTTC
D: -; J: TRBJ2-1; size: -; V: TRBV2; CDR3: CASKGQGKGEEQFF; DNA: TGTGCCAGCAAAGGTCAGGGGAAGGGCGAAGAGCAGTTCTTC
D: -; J: TRBJ2-2; size: -; V: TRBV30; CDR3: CAWSPGPGGELFF; DNA: TGTGCCTGGAGCCCAGGGCCCGGCGGGGAGCTGTTTTTT
D: TRBD1; J: TRBJ2-7; size: -; V: TRBV29-1; CDR3: CSGKTGGRHEQYF; DNA: TGCAGCGGTAAGACAGGGGGAAGGCACGAGCAGTACTTC
D: TRBD2; J: TRBJ2-4; size: once; V: TRBV7-2; CDR3: CASSPLAGGGKNIQYF; DNA: TGTGCCAGCAGCCCACTAGCGGGAGGAGGCAAAAACATTCAGTACTTC
D: -; J: TRBJ2-2; size: -; V: TRBV5-6; CDR3: CASSLVGLGETGELFF; DNA: TGTGCCAGCAGCTTGGTTGGTCTTGGGGAGACCGGGGAGCTGTTTTTT
D: TRBD2; J: TRBJ2-3; size: -; V: TRBV2; CDR3: CASSSLAGGVDTQYF; DNA: TGTGCCAGCAGCTCCTTAGCGGGAGGGGTAGATACGCAGTATTTT
D: -; J: TRBJ1-3; size: -; V: TRBV7-9; CDR3: CASSLDRAGNTIYF; DNA: TGTGCCAGCAGCTTAGACAGGGCCGGAAACACCATATATTTT
D: -; J: TRBJ1-1; size: -; V: TRBV5-1; CDR3: CASTISGAENTEAFF; DNA: TGCGCCAGCACCATTAGCGGGGCGGAGAACACTGAAGCTTTCTTT
D: -; J: TRBJ1-3; size: many; V: TRBV6-5; CDR3: CASSLQISGNTIYF; DNA: TGTGCCAGCAGTCTACAGATCTCTGGAAACACCATATATTTT
D: -; J: TRBJ2-2; size: few; V: TRBV18; CDR3: CASSPRVGDTGELFF; DNA: TGTGCCAGCTCACCCAGGGTTGGCGACACCGGGGAGCTGTTTTTT
D: -; J: TRBJ1-2; size: once; V: TRBV2; CDR3: CASSGLGGPYGYTF; DNA: TGTGCCAGCAGTGGGCTCGGGGGTCCCTATGGCTACACCTTC
D: -; J: TRBJ1-2; size: -; V: TRBV7-8; CDR3: CASSLRPTTGTNYGYTF; DNA: TGTGCCAGCAGCTTGAGGCCAACGACAGGAACTAACTATGGCTACACCTTC